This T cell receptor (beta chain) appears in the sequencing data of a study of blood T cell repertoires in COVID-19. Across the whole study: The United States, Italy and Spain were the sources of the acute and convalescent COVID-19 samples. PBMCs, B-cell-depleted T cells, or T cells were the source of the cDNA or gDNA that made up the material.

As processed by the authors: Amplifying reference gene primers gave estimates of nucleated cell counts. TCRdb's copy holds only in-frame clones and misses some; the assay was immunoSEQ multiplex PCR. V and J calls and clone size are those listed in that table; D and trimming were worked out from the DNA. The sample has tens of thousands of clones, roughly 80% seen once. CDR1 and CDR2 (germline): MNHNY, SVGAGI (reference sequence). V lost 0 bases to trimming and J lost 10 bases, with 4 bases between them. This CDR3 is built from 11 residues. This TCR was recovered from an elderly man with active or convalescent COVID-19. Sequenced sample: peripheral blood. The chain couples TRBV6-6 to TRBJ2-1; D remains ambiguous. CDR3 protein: CASSYSGEQFF. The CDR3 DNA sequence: TGTGCCAGCAGTTACTCGGGCGAGCAGTTCTTC.